One sample yielded the 21 T cell receptor beta chains listed below, sequenced in a study of blood T cell repertoires in COVID-19. The assay was immunoSEQ multiplex PCR, and TCRdb's table has in-frame clones only and misses some. The sample carries hundreds of thousands of clones, around 83% recorded once. The sequenced sample consisted of peripheral blood. These receptors all stem from a man of 80 years or more with acute or convalescent COVID-19.

The chain couples TRBV5-6 to TRBJ1-4; TRBD1 matches at 9 bases. Germline CDR1 and CDR2: SGHDT and YYEEEE. This CDR3 is 14 amino acids long. V was clipped by 3 bases and J by 8 bases; unmatched bases: 5. CDR3 in DNA: TGTGCCAGCAGCTGGGCGACAGGGGGAGAAAAACTGTTTTTT. Translating it yields CASSWATGGEKLFF.

Turning to this clone: A junction end diverges from the germline sequence, so it may reflect a read error. This chain links TRBV3-1 (or the pseudogene TRBV3-2) with TRBJ2-6, with 12 bases fitting TRBD1. The CDR3 contains 17 residues. Germline CDR1 is LGHDT and CDR2 is YNNKEL (reference sequence). The chain's CDR3 is CASCQGTGGFGANVLTF. CDR3 bases: TGTGCCAGCTGCCAGGGGACAGGGGGCTTTGGGGCCAACGTCCTGACTTTC.

This clone was recorded only once. This chain links TRBV3-1 (or the pseudogene TRBV3-2) with TRBJ2-5, with 9 bases that match TRBD2. CDR1 LGHDT and CDR2 YNNKEL come from the germline V gene (reference sequence). This CDR3 has 18 residues. V lost 3 bases to trimming and J lost 1 base; unmatched junction nucleotides: 12. This CDR3 is CASSQAIAGALLQETQYF. DNA of the CDR3: TGTGCCAGCAGCCAGGCTATAGCGGGAGCCCTCCTCCAAGAGACCCAGTACTTC.

This chain uses TRBV3-1 (or the pseudogene TRBV3-2) with TRBJ2-7; D gene ambiguous. Trimming took off 1 base at V and 6 bases at J, with 13 bases between the two ends. This CDR3 is 14 amino acids long. Germline loops: CDR1 LGHDT, CDR2 YNNKEL (reference sequence). For the CDR3, the DNA is TGTGCCAGCAGCCAAGGCCAGGTCGCCTCCGAGCAGTACTTC. Protein product: CASSQGQVASEQYF.

J is TRBJ2-1 and V is TRBV24-1, with D possibly being TRBD1 (7 bases). The CDR3 is 14 residues long. CDR1 and CDR2 (germline): KGHDR, SFDVKD. With 7 bases removed from V and 3 bases from J, the gap between germline ends came to 12 bases. The DNA for the CDR3 is TGTGCCACCAGGGCGGGACAGCTCTACAATGAGCAGTTCTTC. Translating gives CATRAGQLYNEQFF.

The rearrangement links TRBV2 to TRBJ2-7, with D perhaps TRBD1 (6 bases). The V gene's germline CDR1 is SNHLY and CDR2 FYNNEI. The CDR3 loop spans 14 amino acids. Trimming removed 4 bases at V and 2 bases at J, with 12 bases between. The CDR3 DNA is TGTGCCAGCAGTGGAGGGACACCTCCCTACGAGCAGTACTTC. Translated, it gives CASSGGTPPYEQYF.

This rearrangement joins TRBV9 to TRBJ2-7; TRBD1 is a possible D gene (7 bases). V lost 4 bases to trimming and J lost 3 bases, with 17 bases between them. CDR3 length: 15 amino acids. CDR1 and CDR2 from the germline V gene are SGDLS and YYNGEE. The CDR3 sequence: CASSRGGTENYEQYF. Written as DNA, the CDR3 is TGTGCCAGCAGCCGGGGCGGGACAGAAAACTACGAGCAGTACTTC.

The chain uses TRBV3-1 (or the pseudogene TRBV3-2) and TRBJ2-3; 10 bases match TRBD2. CDR3 length equals 18 residues. The J segment lost 2 bases and the V segment lost 4 bases, leaving 12 bases of the junction unmatched. CDR1 LGHDT and CDR2 YNNKEL come from the germline V gene (reference sequence). CDR3 nucleotides: TGTGCCAGCAGCCTTAACGGGGCCGGGACTAGCGTCACAGATACGCAGTATTTT. It translates to CASSLNGAGTSVTDTQYF.

CDR3 bases: TGCGCCAGCAGCCCCGGGGATAGGCGGGCTGAAAAACTGTTTTTT. This translates into CASSPGDRRAEKLFF. The rearrangement links TRBV5-1 to TRBJ1-4; unclear D gene. The CDR3 contains 15 residues. V shed 4 bases and J shed 7 bases, with 17 bases lying between them. Germline CDR1 SGHRS, CDR2 YFSETQ.

This chain connects TRBV3-1 (or the pseudogene TRBV3-2) to TRBJ2-3, with D hard to call. V dropped 3 bases and J dropped 3 bases, with 10 bases sitting between them. CDR3 length: 14 amino acids. CDR1 is LGHDT and CDR2 is YNNKEL in the germline V gene (reference sequence). As DNA, the CDR3 is TGTGCCAGCAGCCACCCATCCCAGACAGATACGCAGTATTTT. Translated, it gives CASSHPSQTDTQYF.

V gene TRBV5-1 combines with J gene TRBJ2-2; D remains ambiguous. This CDR3 comprises 13 residues. Trimming pared 0 bases from V and 4 bases from J, leaving 4 bases between. Germline CDR1 and CDR2: SGHRS and YFSETQ. CDR3 DNA sequence: TGCGCCAGCAGCTTGGACAGCACCGGGGAGCTGTTTTTT. Its protein product is CASSLDSTGELFF.

This chain joins TRBV19 and TRBJ2-1, with 13 positions matching TRBD2. With V trimmed by 4 bases and J by 7 bases, 7 bases remained unmatched. Looked up from germline, CDR1 is LNHDA and CDR2 is SQIVND (reference sequence). CDR3 length equals 16 residues. The CDR3: CASSSWTSGSRNEQFF. In nucleotides, the CDR3 is TGTGCCAGTAGTAGTTGGACTAGCGGGAGTAGGAATGAGCAGTTCTTC.

The chain couples TRBV28 to TRBJ1-3; D is perhaps TRBD1 (5 bases). Trimming took off 1 base at V and 2 bases at J, with 6 bases between the two ends. There are 14 residues in the CDR3. Germline loops: CDR1 MDHEN, CDR2 SYDVKM. The CDR3 nucleotides are TGTGCCAGCAGTTTATCCAGGGCTGGAAACACCATATATTTT. Protein: CASSLSRAGNTIYF.

This clone was observed a handful of times. This sequence joins TRBV5-8 and TRBJ2-7; 7 bases fit TRBD1. The CDR3 has 16 residues. V lost 4 bases and J lost 0; bases outside the gene matches: 10. Germline V lookup: CDR1 SGHTS, CDR2 YDEGEE. CDR3 amino acids: CASSGIPGQHSYEQYF. CDR3 in DNA: TGTGCCAGCAGCGGTATACCGGGACAGCACTCCTACGAGCAGTACTTC.

The rearrangement joins TRBV11-3 to TRBJ2-3; maybe TRBD2 (6 bases). CDR1 is SGHNT, CDR2 YENEEA, per germline. Deletions cut 5 bases from V and 0 bases from J, with 12 bases between. The CDR3 extends over 15 amino acids. The CDR3 DNA reads TGTGCCAGCAGCCCCGACGGGACTAGCACAGATACGCAGTATTTT. The encoded protein is CASSPDGTSTDTQYF.

As concerns this clone: The same CDR3 also results from other DNA sequences found in this sample. This rearrangement joins TRBV6-2 or TRBV6-3 to TRBJ2-3, with 11 bases matching TRBD2. Trimming removed 2 bases from V and 1 base from J; junction bases left unmatched: 2. The CDR3 is 16 residues long. The germline V gene has CDR1 MNHEY and CDR2 SVGEGT. The CDR3: CASSYPLAGGTDTQYF. The CDR3 DNA follows: TGTGCCAGCAGTTACCCACTAGCGGGGGGCACAGATACGCAGTATTTT.

The chain combines TRBV18 with TRBJ2-7; 8 bases map to TRBD1. V lost 2 bases and J lost 7; bases outside the gene matches: 7. CDR3 size: 14 residues. In germline, CDR1 is KGHSH, CDR2 LQKENI. DNA of the CDR3: TGTGCCAGCTCACCAAGGACAGGGTCGGGTGAGCAGTACTTC. It specifies CASSPRTGSGEQYF.

J is TRBJ2-1 and V is TRBV19; D is perhaps TRBD1 (6 bases). The CDR3 runs 13 residues. Trimming shortened V by 3 bases and J by 5 bases, and 8 bases separated the two germline ends. Germline V lookup: CDR1 LNHDA, CDR2 SQIVND (reference sequence). CDR3 sequence reads: CASSIGQNNEQFF. The CDR3 coding sequence is TGTGCCAGTAGTATCGGACAGAACAATGAGCAGTTCTTC.

DNA for the CDR3: TGTGCCAGCACAGGACTCTCGCCGGGTACCTACGAGCAGTACTTC. Its protein is CASTGLSPGTYEQYF. V and J are TRBV6-5 and TRBJ2-7; D possibly corresponds to TRBD2 (5 bases). The V end was cut by 7 bases, the J end by 2 bases, with 18 bases between. The CDR3 has 15 amino acids. In germline, CDR1 is MNHEY, CDR2 SVGAGI.

The CDR3 DNA follows: TGCGCCAGCAGCTTGCAACTAGCGGAGTACGGGGAGCTGTTTTTT. Its translation: CASSLQLAEYGELFF. The chain joins TRBV5-1 to TRBJ2-2, with 8 bases aligning to TRBD2. Germline V CDR1 and CDR2: SGHRS, YFSETQ. J gave up 7 bases and V 1 base, and 6 bases lay outside the gene matches. This CDR3 has 15 amino acids.

This clone came up once. This chain links TRBV7-3 with TRBJ2-6; D gene unclear. This CDR3 is 14 amino acids long. Trimming removed 7 bases from V and 0 bases from J, with 7 bases in between. CDR1 and CDR2 from the germline V gene are SGHTA and FQGTGA. DNA for the CDR3: TGTGCCAGCATGAAGAGCTCTGGGGCCAACGTCCTGACTTTC. Its protein product is CASMKSSGANVLTF.